Sequencing of this TCR beta chain was carried out in a study of identical twins. Study-level points and caveats: Some out-of-frame alpha sequences were shared by twins, and these showed excess low generation probability.

TCRdb re-analysed the 5' RACE reads in MiXCR, keeping a single row per CDR3 protein. The repertoire holds 1,800,000 or so distinct CDR3 sequences, with less than 40% as singletons. Trimming at V came to 5 bases and at J to 0 bases, leaving 9 bases not matched to a gene. CDR1 is SGHAT and CDR2 is FQNNGV in the germline V gene. The length of the CDR3 is 16 residues. This clonotype occurred a few times. The antigen is undetermined. The sample consisted of cord blood. This rearrangement joins TRBV11-2 to TRBJ2-7, with 8 bases that match TRBD1. The TCR comes from a newborn girl in good health. The CDR3 here is CASSPNQDRASYEQYF. CDR3 DNA sequence: TGTGCCAGCAGCCCGAACCAGGACAGGGCCTCCTACGAGCAGTACTTC.